Each of the 17 T cell receptor beta chains below was sequenced from the same sample in a study of CXCR3-negative and CXCR3-positive naive CD8 T cells. Study-wide points: A higher hydrophobicity marked the TRB CDR3s of CXCR3-positive naive cells versus CXCR3-negative naive cells.

Antigens for these TCRs are unknown. The libraries of TRB cDNA were constructed through 5' RACE using UMI labels. TCRdb reprocessed the 5' RACE reads and keeps a single row for each CDR3 protein, giving no DNA. This table holds about 120,000 distinct CDR3 sequences. Sequencing input: naive CXCR3+ CD8+ T cells from blood. Described subset: CD45RO-CCR7+CD27+CD95- naive CD8+ T cells expressing CXCR3 (TNR3+). The source is a human donor in good health. Some clones in this sample may be carry-over from other donors' samples.

This rearrangement joins TRBV19 to TRBJ1-1; TCRdb indicates TRBD1, and absent DNA this call remains unverified. CDR3 length: 14 residues. Germline CDR1 is LNHDA and CDR2 is SQIVND (reference sequence). The CDR3 here is CASSMSARGGEAFF.

The rearrangement joins TRBV14 to TRBJ2-6; lacking DNA, the TRBD1 call made by TCRdb goes unchecked. The CDR3 totals 19 residues. Germline values: CDR1 SGHDN, CDR2 FVKESK. CDR3 amino acids: CASSQDFRQGGSGANVLTF.

The chain uses TRBV29-1 and TRBJ2-1; TCRdb picks TRBD2, but there is no DNA to check that call. CDR3 length equals 14 residues. The germline CDR1 and CDR2 sequences are SQVTM and ANQGSEA. The CDR3 is CSVEVAVSYNEQFF.

This chain joins TRBV20-1 and TRBJ2-3; TCRdb's D gene call, TRBD2, goes unchecked for lack of DNA. Germline V gene sequence: CDR1 DFQATT, CDR2 SNEGSKA (reference sequence). This CDR3 spans 15 amino acids. CDR3 protein: CSARPLGGSLDTQYF.

This sequence joins TRBV28 and TRBJ2-7; absent DNA, TCRdb's TRBD2 call cannot be checked. The CDR3 is 21 residues long. Germline loops: CDR1 MDHEN, CDR2 SYDVKM. The CDR3 spells CASSLSSLLIAGGRTGYEQYF.

The V and J genes are TRBV7-9 and TRBJ2-5. This CDR3 spans 14 amino acids. CDR1 is SEHNR, CDR2 FQNEAQ, per germline (reference sequence). Here the CDR3 reads CASSSYLGQETQYF.

V gene TRBV4-2 combines with J gene TRBJ1-5; with no DNA, the TCRdb D assignment of TRBD1 cannot be verified. CDR3 length: 16 residues. CDR1 and CDR2 from the germline V gene are LGHNA and YNFKEQ. CDR3: CASSQDRRVENQPQHF.

The J gene is TRBJ2-7, the V gene TRBV6-5; the TCRdb call, TRBD2, lacks DNA for checking. CDR3 length: 13 amino acids. The germline V gene encodes CDR1 MNHEY and CDR2 SVGAGI. The CDR3 sequence is CASSLLRGNEQYF.

The chain couples TRBV29-1 to TRBJ2-5; TCRdb gives TRBD1 as the D gene, but with no DNA this cannot be confirmed. Germline assignment: CDR1 SQVTM and CDR2 ANQGSEA. CDR3 size: 11 residues. CDR3 sequence reads: CSVVSGGTQYF.

The CDR3 reads CASSTDGFDQPQHF. The V call is TRBV18, the J call TRBJ1-5. Germline V CDR1 and CDR2: KGHSH, LQKENI. The CDR3 totals 14 residues.

The V and J genes are TRBV6-2 or TRBV6-3 and TRBJ2-7; as DNA is missing, the TRBD2 call by TCRdb cannot be tested. The CDR3 loop spans 15 amino acids. Germline V gene lookup returns CDR1 MNHEY and CDR2 SVGEGT. The CDR3 protein is CASNPASGGNYEQYF.

This chain joins TRBV2 and TRBJ2-7; TCRdb returns TRBD1, unconfirmable since there is no DNA. The CDR3 runs to 12 residues. Germline CDR1 reads SNHLY; CDR2 reads FYNNEI. The CDR3 region is CASSDRVFEQYF.

This rearrangement joins TRBV9 to TRBJ2-5; TCRdb's D gene call, TRBD2, goes unchecked for lack of DNA. Germline V gene lookup returns CDR1 SGDLS and CDR2 YYNGEE. The CDR3 has 16 residues. The CDR3 sequence: CASSPDGLAGIETQYF.

The V call is TRBV27, the J call TRBJ2-1; TCRdb indicates TRBD1, and absent DNA this call remains unverified. Germline V gene data show CDR1 as MNHEY and CDR2 as SMNVEV (reference sequence). The CDR3 loop spans 16 amino acids. CDR3 sequence: CASSSPGRGGRNEQFF.

The V call is TRBV12-3 or TRBV12-4, the J call TRBJ2-1; TCRdb's D call of TRBD2 is untestable without DNA. This CDR3 comprises 15 residues. CDR3 residues: CASSLPGLVVDEQFF.

The V call is TRBV12-3 or TRBV12-4, the J call TRBJ2-2; TCRdb selects TRBD1, and the lack of DNA leaves this call unchecked. The CDR3 is 14 amino acids. The CDR3 sequence is CASIGTGDTGELFF.

The chain is built from TRBV24-1 and TRBJ2-2; TCRdb indicates TRBD1, and absent DNA this call remains unverified. The CDR3 spans 16 residues. Germline CDR1 reads KGHDR; CDR2 reads SFDVKD. The CDR3 loop is CATSEVGTENTGELFF.